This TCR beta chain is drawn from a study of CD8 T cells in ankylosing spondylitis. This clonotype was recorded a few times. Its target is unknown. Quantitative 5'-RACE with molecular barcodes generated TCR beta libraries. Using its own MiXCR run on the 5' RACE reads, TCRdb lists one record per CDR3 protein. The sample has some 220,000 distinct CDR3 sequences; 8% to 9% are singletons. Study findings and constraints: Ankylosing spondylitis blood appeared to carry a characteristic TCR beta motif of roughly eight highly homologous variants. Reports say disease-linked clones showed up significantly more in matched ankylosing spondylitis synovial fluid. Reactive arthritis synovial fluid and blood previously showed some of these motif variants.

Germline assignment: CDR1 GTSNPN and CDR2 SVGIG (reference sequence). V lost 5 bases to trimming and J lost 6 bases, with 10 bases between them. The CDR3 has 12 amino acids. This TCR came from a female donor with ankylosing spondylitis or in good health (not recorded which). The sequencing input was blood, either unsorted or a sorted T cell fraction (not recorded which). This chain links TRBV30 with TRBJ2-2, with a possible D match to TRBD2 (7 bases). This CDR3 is CAWGRGSGELFF. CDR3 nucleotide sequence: TGTGCCTGGGGGAGGGGGTCCGGGGAGCTGTTTTTT.